Given below is one TCR beta chain in context. Profiling relied on immunoSEQ multiplex PCR, and the TCRdb table lists in-frame clones only, not all of them. Here the sample spans 180,000 or so clones, around four fifths being singletons. This sample is part of a study of blood T cell repertoires in COVID-19. Overall study: Donors in the United States, Italy and Spain gave samples during acute or convalescent COVID-19.

The Seattle patients joined while their infection was active and were tracked longitudinally afterward. The CDR3 spans 14 residues. The germline CDR1 and CDR2 sequences are LNHDA and SQIVND (reference sequence). V lost 0 bases to trimming and J lost 6 bases, with 11 bases between them. Sequencing was performed on peripheral blood. The chain uses TRBV19 and TRBJ1-1, with unresolved D. This receptor was taken from a woman aged 40 to 50 with COVID-19, enrolled during active disease. For the CDR3, the DNA is TGTGCCAGTAGTATAGATGCTACAGCACCTGAAGCTTTCTTT. It specifies CASSIDATAPEAFF.